Listed here is a single T cell receptor beta chain. This CDR3 is built from 14 residues. V was clipped by 4 bases and J by 2 bases; unmatched bases: 1. This sample was included in a study of quantifying T cell responses using KT2 cells. Study-level background: Reverse transcription used primers in the TCR alpha and beta constant regions.

Each cDNA got a UMI-containing oligo ligated at its 3' end. First-round PCR used 4 to 5 cycles and beta primers RC1.1 and RC1.2 covering TRBC1 and TRBC2. TCRdb re-called the UMI-ligation and nested PCR reads with MiXCR, one entry per CDR3 protein. The table lists approximately 57,000 distinct CDR3 sequences, 9% to 15% of them singletons. The chain employs TRBV12-3 or TRBV12-4 and TRBJ2-2, with 7 bases that match TRBD1. The sequenced sample was PBMCs spiked with cells of the T cell clone KT2. The TCR sequence derives from a human donor. The CDR3 sequence is CASSYRGNTGELFF. CDR3 bases: TGTGCCAGCAGTTACAGGGGCAACACCGGGGAGCTGTTTTTT.